This TCR beta chain emerged from a study of T cells expressing NK-cell markers. TCRdb reprocessed the 5' RACE reads, with one entry per CDR3 protein and no DNA. This sample lists roughly 380,000 distinct CDR3 sequences; its ten largest clones have around 5.2%. This clonotype originated in a man aged 18 to 70 in good health. The sequenced material came from blood T cells: a sorted CD56 or NKG2C T cell subset, CD4+ or CD8+ T cells, or bulk PBMC T cells (not recorded which).

The CDR3 loop is CASSPRQNNEQFF. The rearrangement links TRBV7-7 to TRBJ2-1; there is no DNA to check the TCRdb D call of TRBD1. Germline CDR1 reads SSHAT; CDR2 reads FNYEAQ (reference sequence). The CDR3 is 13 amino acids.